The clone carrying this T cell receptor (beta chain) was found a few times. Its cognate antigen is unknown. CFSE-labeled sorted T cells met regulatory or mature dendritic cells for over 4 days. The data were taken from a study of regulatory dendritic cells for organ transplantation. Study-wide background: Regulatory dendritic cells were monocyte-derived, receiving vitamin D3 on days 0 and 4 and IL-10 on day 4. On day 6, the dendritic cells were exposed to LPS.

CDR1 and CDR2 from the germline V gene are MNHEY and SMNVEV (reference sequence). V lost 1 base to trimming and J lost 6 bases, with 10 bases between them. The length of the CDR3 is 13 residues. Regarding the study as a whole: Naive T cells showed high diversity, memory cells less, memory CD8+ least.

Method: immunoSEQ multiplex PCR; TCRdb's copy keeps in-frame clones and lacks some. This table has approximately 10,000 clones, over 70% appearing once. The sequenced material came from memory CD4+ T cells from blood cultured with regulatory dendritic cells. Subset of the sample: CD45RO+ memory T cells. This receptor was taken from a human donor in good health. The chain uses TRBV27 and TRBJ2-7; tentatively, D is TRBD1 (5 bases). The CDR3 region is CASSLWAGFEQYF. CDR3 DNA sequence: TGTGCCAGCAGTTTATGGGCAGGGTTCGAGCAGTACTTC.